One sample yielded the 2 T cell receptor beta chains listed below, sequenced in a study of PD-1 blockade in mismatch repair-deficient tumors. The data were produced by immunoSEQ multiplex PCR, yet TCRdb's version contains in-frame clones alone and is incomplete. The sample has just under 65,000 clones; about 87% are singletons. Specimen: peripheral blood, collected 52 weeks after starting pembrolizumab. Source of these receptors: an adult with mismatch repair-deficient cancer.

The CDR3: CASTETSTDTQYF. CDR3 in DNA: TGTGCCAGCACTGAGACTAGCACAGATACGCAGTATTTT. The chain has TRBV25-1 and TRBJ2-3; D remains ambiguous. Trimming left V 7 bases short and J 0 bases short, with 8 bases between. There are 13 residues in the CDR3. Germline V gene lookup returns CDR1 MGHDK and CDR2 SYGVNS.

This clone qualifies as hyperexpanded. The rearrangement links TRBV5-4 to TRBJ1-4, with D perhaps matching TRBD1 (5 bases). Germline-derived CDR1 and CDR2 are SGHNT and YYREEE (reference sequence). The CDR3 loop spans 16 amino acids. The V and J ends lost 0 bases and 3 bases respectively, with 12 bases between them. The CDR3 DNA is TGTGCCAGCAGCTTGGGGGGTCGGGGGTCTAATGAAAAACTGTTTTTT. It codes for CASSLGGRGSNEKLFF.